The rows below give T cell receptor beta chains drawn from one sample of a study of OX40 agonist ivuxolimab in advanced cancers. The method was immunoSEQ multiplex PCR; TCRdb's version includes in-frame clones alone and lacks a portion of them. The table lists around 76,000 clones, over 80% of them singletons. The material sequenced was CD4+ or CD8+ T cells sorted from blood, taken in a trial of the OX40 agonist ivuxolimab. The source of these receptors is an adult with an advanced solid tumor such as melanoma, head and neck, liver or kidney cancer. Both conserved end residues are part of each CDR3. A D gene is named only where the DNA matches it firmly. The size entry is marked missing in some rows and otherwise reads once, few, many or a size class.

TRBV7-2	TRBD1	TRBJ1-4	once	TGTGCCAGCAGCCTCGGACAGGGTGTTAATGAAAAACTGTTTTTT	CASSLGQGVNEKLFF
TRBV18	-	TRBJ1-1	once	TGTGCCAGCTCACCGACAATTAACACTGAAGCTTTCTTT	CASSPTINTEAFF
TRBV30	-	TRBJ2-1	-	TGTGCCTGGAGTAAGGGCGGGGCCCCGACAAGCTCCTACAATGAGCAGTTCTTC	CAWSKGGAPTSSYNEQFF
TRBV18	-	TRBJ2-2	-	TGTGCCAGCTCACCAAGGGTAGGCATCGGGGAGCTGTTTTTT	CASSPRVGIGELFF
TRBV7-2	-	TRBJ2-3	-	TGTGCCAGCAGCTTAGCAGCGTCTTACGGCACAGATACGCAGTATTTT	CASSLAASYGTDTQYF
TRBV6-1	-	TRBJ2-5	-	TGTGCCAGCAGTGAAAGGGAGAACCAAGAGACCCAGTACTTC	CASSERENQETQYF
TRBV7-2	-	TRBJ1-1	-	TGTGCCAGCAGCTCTGCTCTTCCCCCCGAAGCTTTCTTT	CASSSALPPEAFF
TRBV18	TRBD2	TRBJ2-5	-	TGTGCCAGCTCATCTCAAAGGGGACTAGCGGGAGCCGAGACCCAGTACTTC	CASSSQRGLAGAETQYF
TRBV18	-	TRBJ1-5	-	TGTGCCAGCTCACCAGCGGGGGGCCCCGTCCGTAATCAGCCCCAGCATTTT	CASSPAGGPVRNQPQHF
TRBV20-1	-	TRBJ1-1	-	TGCAGTGCGCCCCTGAACACTGAAGCTTTCTTT	CSAPLNTEAFF
TRBV30	-	TRBJ2-7	-	TGTGCCTGGGGTGGGACCGGGGCCTACGAGCAGTACTTC	CAWGGTGAYEQYF
TRBV5-1	TRBD1	TRBJ2-7	-	TGCGCCAGCAGCGGGGGACAGGGTGGCGACGAGCAGTACTTC	CASSGGQGGDEQYF
TRBV4-3	TRBD2	TRBJ2-3	-	TGCGCCAGCAGCCAAGCACTAGCGGGCACAGATACGCAGTATTTT	CASSQALAGTDTQYF